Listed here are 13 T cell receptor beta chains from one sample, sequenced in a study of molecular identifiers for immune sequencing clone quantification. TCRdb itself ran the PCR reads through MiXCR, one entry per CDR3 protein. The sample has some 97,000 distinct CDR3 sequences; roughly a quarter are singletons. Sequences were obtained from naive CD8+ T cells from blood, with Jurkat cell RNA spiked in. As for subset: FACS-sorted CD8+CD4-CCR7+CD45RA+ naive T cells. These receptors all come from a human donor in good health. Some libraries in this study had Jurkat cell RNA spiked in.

In nucleotides, the CDR3 is TGTGCCAGTAGTACGGACAGCGAGGCGGCAACTAATGAAAAACTGTTTTTT. This gives the protein CASSTDSEAATNEKLFF. The chain is built from TRBV19 and TRBJ1-4, with D tentatively TRBD1 (6 bases). The V end lost 4 bases, the J end lost 0 bases, and 15 bases lay between the germline ends. The CDR3 is 17 residues long. Germline V gene lookup returns CDR1 LNHDA and CDR2 SQIVND (reference sequence).

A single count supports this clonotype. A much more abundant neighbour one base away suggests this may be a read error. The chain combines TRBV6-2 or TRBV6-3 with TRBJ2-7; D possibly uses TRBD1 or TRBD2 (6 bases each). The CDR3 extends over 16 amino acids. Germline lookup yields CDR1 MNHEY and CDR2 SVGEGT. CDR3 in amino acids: CASSYSGRVGGYEQHF. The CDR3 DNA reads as TGTGCCAGCAGTTACTCTGGCCGGGTAGGGGGGTACGAGCAGCACTTC.

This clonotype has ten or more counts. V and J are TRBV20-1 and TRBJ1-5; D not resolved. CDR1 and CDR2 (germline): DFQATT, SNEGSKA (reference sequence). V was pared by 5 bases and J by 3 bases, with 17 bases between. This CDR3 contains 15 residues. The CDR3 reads CSALDPREINQPQHF. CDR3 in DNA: TGCAGTGCTCTAGACCCCCGGGAGATCAATCAGCCCCAGCATTTT.

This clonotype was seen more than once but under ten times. CDR3 nucleotides: TGTGCCAGCAGCCGCCTTAGCGGGAGGGTTGATACGCAGTATTTT. It translates to CASSRLSGRVDTQYF. J is TRBJ2-3 and V is TRBV7-9, with 11 bases that match TRBD2. Trimming at V came to 5 bases and at J to 6 bases, leaving 7 bases not matched to a gene. The CDR3 extends over 15 amino acids. The germline V gene encodes CDR1 SEHNR and CDR2 FQNEAQ (reference sequence).

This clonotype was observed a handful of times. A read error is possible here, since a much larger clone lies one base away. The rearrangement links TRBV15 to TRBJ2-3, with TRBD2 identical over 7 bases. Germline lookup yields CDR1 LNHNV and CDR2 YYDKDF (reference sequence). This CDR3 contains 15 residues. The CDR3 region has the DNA TGTGCCACCAGCTCGAGCGGGGAGAGCACAGATACGAAGTATTTT. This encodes CATSSSGESTDTKYF.

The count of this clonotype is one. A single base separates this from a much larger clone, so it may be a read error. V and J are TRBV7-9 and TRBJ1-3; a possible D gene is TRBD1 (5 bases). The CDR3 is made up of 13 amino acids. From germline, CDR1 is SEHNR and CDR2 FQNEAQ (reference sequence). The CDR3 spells CASTSGSGNPIYF. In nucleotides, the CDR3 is TGTGCCAGCACCTCAGGGTCCGGAAACCCCATATATTTT.

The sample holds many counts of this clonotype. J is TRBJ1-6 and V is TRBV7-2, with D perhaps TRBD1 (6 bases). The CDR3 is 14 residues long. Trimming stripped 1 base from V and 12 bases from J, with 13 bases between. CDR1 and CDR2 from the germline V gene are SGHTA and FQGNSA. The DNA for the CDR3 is TGTGCCAGCAGCTTAGTCAGGGGATTTGTACCCCTCCACTTT. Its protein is CASSLVRGFVPLHF.

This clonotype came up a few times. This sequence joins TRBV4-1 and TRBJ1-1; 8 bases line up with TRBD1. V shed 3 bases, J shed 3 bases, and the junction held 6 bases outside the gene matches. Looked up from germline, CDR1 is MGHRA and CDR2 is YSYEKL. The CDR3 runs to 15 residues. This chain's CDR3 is CASSHQTGVDTEAFF. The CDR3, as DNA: TGCGCCAGCAGCCACCAGACAGGGGTGGACACTGAAGCTTTCTTT.

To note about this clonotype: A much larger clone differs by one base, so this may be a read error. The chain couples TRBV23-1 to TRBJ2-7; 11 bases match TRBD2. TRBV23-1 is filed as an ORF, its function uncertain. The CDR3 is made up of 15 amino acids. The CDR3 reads CASSRGTSGKYAQYF. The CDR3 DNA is TGCGCCAGCAGTCGCGGGACTAGCGGAAAATACGCGCAGTACTTC.

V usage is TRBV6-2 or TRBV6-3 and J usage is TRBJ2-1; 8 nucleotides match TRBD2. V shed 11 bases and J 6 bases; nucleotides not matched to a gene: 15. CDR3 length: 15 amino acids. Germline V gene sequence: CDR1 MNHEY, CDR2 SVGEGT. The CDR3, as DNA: TGTGCCCCCGCCGAACCGGGACTAGTTACCAATGAGCAGTTCTTC. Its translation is CAPAEPGLVTNEQFF.

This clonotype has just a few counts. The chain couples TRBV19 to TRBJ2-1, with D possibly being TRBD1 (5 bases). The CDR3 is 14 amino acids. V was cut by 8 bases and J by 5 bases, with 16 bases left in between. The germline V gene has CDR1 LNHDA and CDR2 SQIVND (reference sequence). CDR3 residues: CASSHRQGNNEQFF. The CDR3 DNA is TGTGCCAGTTCCCACCGGCAGGGCAACAATGAGCAGTTCTTC.

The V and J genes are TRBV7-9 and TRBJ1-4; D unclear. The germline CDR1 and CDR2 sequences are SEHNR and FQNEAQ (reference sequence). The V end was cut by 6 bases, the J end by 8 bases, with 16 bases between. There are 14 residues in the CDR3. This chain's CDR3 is CASRPKDFPEKLFF. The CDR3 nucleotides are TGTGCCAGCAGACCCAAGGACTTTCCGGAAAAACTGTTTTTT.

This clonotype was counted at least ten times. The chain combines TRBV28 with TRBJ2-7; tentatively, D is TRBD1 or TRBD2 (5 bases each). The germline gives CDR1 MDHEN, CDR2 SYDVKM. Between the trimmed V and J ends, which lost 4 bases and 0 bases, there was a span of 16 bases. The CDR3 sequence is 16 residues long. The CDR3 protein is CASSYHPGRSSYEQYF. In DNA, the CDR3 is TGTGCCAGCAGTTATCATCCGGGACGAAGCTCCTACGAGCAGTACTTC.